Presented here are 21 T cell receptor beta chains from one specimen sequenced in a study of blood T cells in healthy people across ages. Then a second PCR, running roughly 7 to 11 cycles, was carried out with a sample-barcoded 5' primer and a J-beta primer mix. TCRdb called the 5' RACE reads again in MiXCR, with one record for every CDR3 protein. The data hold roughly 800,000 distinct CDR3 sequences, with roughly 60% observed a single time. Sequencing was done on a sample of blood. These receptors originate from a man between 25 and 39 years old in good health.

This clonotype is a singleton in its sample. The chain uses TRBV7-9 and TRBJ1-2; D unresolved. Trimming cost V 5 bases and J 1 base, with 8 bases left between them. CDR1 SEHNR and CDR2 FQNEAQ come from the germline V gene (reference sequence). CDR3 size: 13 residues. CDR3 sequence: CASSAGNNYGYTF. DNA of the CDR3: TGTGCCAGCAGCGCCGGGAATAACTATGGCTACACCTTC.

This chain uses TRBV12-3 or TRBV12-4 with TRBJ1-2, with TRBD1 identical over 9 bases. The CDR3 is 14 residues long. V gave up 8 bases and J gave up 6 bases; unmatched junction bases: 10. The CDR3 DNA follows: TGTGCCAGCCGACGGACAGGGGATAATGATGGCTACACCTTC. Protein: CASRRTGDNDGYTF.

The V gene is TRBV7-9, the J gene TRBJ2-1; 8 nucleotides match TRBD1. The CDR3 contains 15 residues. Germline assignment: CDR1 SEHNR and CDR2 FQNEAQ (reference sequence). V was clipped by 3 bases and J by 5 bases; unmatched bases: 6. The CDR3 reads CASSLGQAEDNEQFF. CDR3 in DNA: TGTGCCAGCAGCTTGGGACAGGCGGAAGACAATGAGCAGTTCTTC.

V gene TRBV10-1 combines with J gene TRBJ2-1; perhaps D is TRBD1 or TRBD2 (5 bases each). V shed 3 bases and J shed 8 bases, with 11 bases lying between them. Germline CDR1 reads WNHNN; CDR2 reads SYGVQD (reference sequence). There are 13 residues in the CDR3. Here the CDR3 DNA reads TGCGCCAGCAGTGACGGGCAGGGAGATGAGCAGTTCTTC. Protein: CASSDGQGDEQFF.

This chain connects TRBV4-3 to TRBJ2-7; 7 nucleotides align to TRBD2. V lost 0 bases and J lost 7; bases outside the gene matches: 9. The CDR3 contains 15 residues. Germline V gene sequence: CDR1 LGHNA, CDR2 YSLEER. DNA for the CDR3: TGCGCCAGCAGCCAAGATAAAGGACTAGGGGATGAGCAGTACTTC. This codes for CASSQDKGLGDEQYF.

This clonotype was detected only once. The junction and the germline gene differ at one end; a read error may be behind it. J is TRBJ2-4 and V is TRBV6-2 or TRBV6-3; a possible D gene is TRBD1 (6 bases). The CDR3 has 16 residues. Germline V gives CDR1 MNHEY, CDR2 SVGEGT. The CDR3 loop is CTSSDIRGIAKNIQYF. The CDR3 nucleotides read TGTACCAGCAGTGATATCAGGGGAATAGCCAAAAACATTCAGTACTTC.

A few counts support this clonotype. V usage is TRBV7-6 and J usage is TRBJ1-5, with D perhaps matching TRBD1 (6 bases). Trimming stripped 6 bases from V and 0 bases from J, with 27 bases between. From germline, CDR1 is SGHVS and CDR2 FNYEAQ. The CDR3 runs 20 residues. DNA of the CDR3: TGTGCCAGCAGAGGGGGGAGGGTGCTGTCTAGTACCCTTAGCAATCAGCCCCAGCATTTT. Encoded protein: CASRGGRVLSSTLSNQPQHF.

J is TRBJ2-7 and V is TRBV7-6; either TRBD1 or TRBD2 may supply D (6 bases each). The CDR3 is made up of 17 amino acids. V was trimmed by 2 bases and J by 0 bases, leaving 17 bases between them. Germline CDR1 SGHVS, CDR2 FNYEAQ. DNA for the CDR3: TGTGCCAGCAGCTTACGCACCCCGGGGGCGGACTCCTACGAGCAGTACTTC. Translation: CASSLRTPGADSYEQYF.

V gene TRBV5-1 combines with J gene TRBJ2-1, with 14 bases lining up with TRBD2. With V trimmed by 3 bases and J by 13 bases, 15 bases remained unmatched. The CDR3 length is 17 residues. CDR1 SGHRS and CDR2 YFSETQ come from the germline V gene. In DNA, the CDR3 is TGCGCCAGCAGCTCCGACACAGTTCGACTAGCGGGAGGGGCTCAGTTCTTC. As protein: CASSSDTVRLAGGAQFF.

The V gene is TRBV2, the J gene TRBJ2-5, with 8 nucleotides matching TRBD2. From germline, CDR1 is SNHLY and CDR2 FYNNEI. The V gene end was trimmed by 4 bases and the J gene end by 0 bases; junction bases not matched to a gene: 4. The CDR3 is 15 amino acids. The DNA for the CDR3 is TGTGCCAGCAGTGTCTGGACTAGCCACCAAGAGACCCAGTACTTC. Translated: CASSVWTSHQETQYF.

The chain has TRBV20-1 and TRBJ1-5; D is perhaps TRBD1 (6 bases). Trimming cost V 5 bases and J 9 bases, with 20 bases left between them. The germline V gene has CDR1 DFQATT and CDR2 SNEGSKA (reference sequence). The CDR3 length is 14 residues. CDR3 nucleotide sequence: TGCAGTGCTGACAACAGGGAATCCCTTCGGCCCCAGCATTTT. It codes for CSADNRESLRPQHF.

This clonotype was counted a few times. This chain joins TRBV12-3 or TRBV12-4 and TRBJ2-5, with no clear D. Trimming took 3 bases from V and 4 from J, leaving 12 bases between them. CDR3 length: 14 residues. DNA of the CDR3: TGTGCCAGCAGTTTGGGGTGGGCAGGAGAGACCCAGTACTTC. Translation gives CASSLGWAGETQYF.

The genes are TRBV10-3 and TRBJ1-5, with a weak D call TRBD1 (5 bases). Germline-derived CDR1 and CDR2 are ENHRY and SYGVKD. V was trimmed by 2 bases and J by 2 bases, leaving 7 bases between them. This CDR3 has 14 residues. CDR3 residues: CAISEPGGNQPQHF. The CDR3 nucleotides are TGTGCCATCAGTGAGCCGGGGGGCAATCAGCCCCAGCATTTT.

This clonotype was counted between two and nine times. This chain uses TRBV6-5 with TRBJ2-4; D uncertain. This CDR3 region has 19 residues. V shed 2 bases and J shed 0 bases, with 20 bases lying between them. CDR1 and CDR2 (germline): MNHEY, SVGAGI. DNA for the CDR3: TGTGCCAGCAGTTACCCGCGTCCATGGGAAGGGAAAGCCAAAAACATTCAGTACTTC. Translation gives CASSYPRPWEGKAKNIQYF.

This chain connects TRBV20-1 to TRBJ2-3, with D unclear. Germline V gives CDR1 DFQATT, CDR2 SNEGSKA (reference sequence). This CDR3 contains 15 residues. Trimming stripped 0 bases from V and 0 bases from J, with 10 bases between. CDR3 nucleotide sequence: TGCAGTGCTAGAGATATGGGCCGAAGCACAGATACGCAGTATTTT. This codes for CSARDMGRSTDTQYF.

This clonotype was seen only a few times. J is TRBJ2-7 and V is TRBV7-8, with TRBD2 as a possible D gene (5 bases). The CDR3 loop spans 12 amino acids. Germline V CDR1 and CDR2: SGHVS, FQNEAQ. Trimming took 5 bases from V and 12 from J, leaving 17 bases between them. This chain's CDR3 is CASSPQDSVPYF. The DNA of the CDR3 is TGTGCCAGCAGCCCCCAGGACTCTGTTCCGTACTTC.

The rearrangement joins TRBV3-1 to TRBJ2-1; 8 bases match TRBD2. CDR1 is LGHDT, CDR2 YNNKEL, per germline (reference sequence). The CDR3 is made up of 14 amino acids. V shed 2 bases, J shed 8 bases, and the junction held 5 bases outside the gene matches. CDR3 sequence reads: CASSQTGGYDEQFF. CDR3 sequence (DNA): TGTGCCAGCAGCCAAACGGGGGGGTACGATGAGCAGTTCTTC.

The chain recombines TRBV6-4 with TRBJ2-3; D is ambiguous. Germline V lookup: CDR1 MRHNA, CDR2 SNTAGT. V gave up 0 bases and J gave up 1 base, with 8 bases separating them. This CDR3 comprises 15 residues. Here the CDR3 DNA reads TGTGCCAGCAGTGACTCCCGGTATGGCACAGATACGCAGTATTTT. It yields the protein CASSDSRYGTDTQYF.

In DNA form, the CDR3 reads TGTGCCAGCAGGTTACAGGGATCCGAGCAGTACTTC. As protein: CASRLQGSEQYF. This chain uses TRBV28 with TRBJ2-5; a possible D gene is TRBD1 (6 bases). The J call may be in error: the DNA end matches TRBJ2-7 better. Germline V CDR1 and CDR2: MDHEN, SYDVKM. The CDR3 sequence is 12 residues long.

This clonotype came up a few times. The chain has TRBV2 and TRBJ1-5; D is possibly TRBD1 (6 bases). Trimming removed 8 bases from V and 5 bases from J, with 19 bases in between. The CDR3 spans 15 residues. Germline assignment: CDR1 SNHLY and CDR2 FYNNEI. This chain's CDR3 is CASSLRGGADQPQHF. The CDR3, as DNA: TGTGCCAGCTCCCTCAGGGGAGGGGCCGATCAGCCCCAGCATTTT.

The chain is built from TRBV3-1 and TRBJ1-2; D is possibly TRBD1 (5 bases). This CDR3 spans 17 amino acids. Deletions cut 1 base from V and 4 bases from J, with 19 bases between. CDR1 is LGHDT and CDR2 is YNNKEL in the germline V gene (reference sequence). The CDR3 reads CASSQAATAGGGYGYTF. The CDR3 DNA sequence: TGTGCCAGCAGCCAAGCCGCGACAGCCGGCGGGGGCTATGGCTACACCTTC.